What follows describes a single T cell receptor beta chain. The antigen is undetermined. There are 14 residues in the CDR3. Per germline, CDR1 MNHEY and CDR2 SVGAGI. V lost 5 bases and J lost 5, with 15 bases in between. This entry belongs to a study of beta chain features in type 1 diabetes. Regarding the study as a whole: Patients with Type 1 diabetes showed moderately but significantly shorter TCRB CDR3s in all four CD4+ subsets.

Expressed TCRB transcripts got sequenced, as all isolated RNA was reverse transcribed. TCRdb's table, derived via immunoSEQ multiplex PCR, lists solely in-frame clones and lacks some. This table has just over 15,000 clones, around 63% appearing once. Sequencing was done on a sample of Tregs from blood. The J gene is TRBJ2-5, the V gene TRBV6-5; tentative D call: TRBD2 (5 bases). This sequence was found in a man aged 25-45 years with type 1 diabetes. The CDR3 DNA is TGTGCCAGCAGTGTTGCTGGCAGGAGGGAGACCCAGTACTTC. Translation gives CASSVAGRRETQYF.